This T cell receptor beta chain was identified during a study of CD8 T cells in Susac syndrome. On the study more broadly: Treatment status at blood draw for the Susac syndrome patients was therapy-naive, corticosteroids, or intravenous immunoglobulin alone.

Susac syndrome patients met recently defined diagnostic criteria for definite or probable disease. Trimming stripped 0 bases from V and 6 bases from J, with 14 bases between. This CDR3 has 15 amino acids. Looked up from germline, CDR1 is MNHEY and CDR2 is SVGAGI. RNA totalling roughly 0.5 to 1 ug underwent reverse transcription with random hexamers. From the immunoSEQ multiplex PCR reads, TCRdb called clonotypes with MiXCR, one entry per CDR3 protein. The sample includes some 190,000 distinct CDR3 sequences, over 90% seen only once; the top ten take 0.15%. The V and J genes are TRBV6-5 and TRBJ1-2; no clear D. This sequence originates from a human donor with Susac syndrome. What was sequenced was CD4+ T cells from PBMCs. The CDR3 DNA is TGTGCCAGCAGTTACTCGATCCCGGGGAGAGATGGCTACACCTTC. It specifies CASSYSIPGRDGYTF.